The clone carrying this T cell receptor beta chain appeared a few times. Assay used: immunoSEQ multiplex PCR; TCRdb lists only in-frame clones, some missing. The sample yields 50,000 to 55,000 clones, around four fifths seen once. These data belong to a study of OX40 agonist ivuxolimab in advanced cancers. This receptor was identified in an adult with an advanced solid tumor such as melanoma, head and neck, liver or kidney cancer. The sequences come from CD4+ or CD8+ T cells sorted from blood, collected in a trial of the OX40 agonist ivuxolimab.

CDR3 sequence reads: CASRGSQGITGELFF. As DNA, the CDR3 is TGTGCCAGCCGCGGTTCCCAGGGGATAACCGGGGAGCTGTTTTTT. The gene calls are TRBV2 and TRBJ2-2, with a weak D call TRBD1 (6 bases). The ends were cut back, 8 bases at V and 5 bases at J, with 18 bases in the middle. Germline CDR1 SNHLY, CDR2 FYNNEI. The CDR3 covers 15 residues.